Listed below are T cell receptor beta chains from one sample, sequenced in a study of radiotherapy plus CTLA-4 blockade in lung cancer. Sequencing used immunoSEQ multiplex PCR; TCRdb keeps in-frame clones, though not all of them. The sample lists tens of thousands of clones, roughly 86% occurring once. The starting material was peripheral blood, obtained from a patient treated with radiotherapy plus ipilimumab. Receptors were obtained from a human donor with non-small cell lung cancer that progressed on radiotherapy plus ipilimumab. Each CDR3 is given with its conserved first and last residue. The order of the fields is clone size, J gene, D gene, V gene, CDR3 protein, CDR3 DNA. A D gene is named only where the DNA matches it firmly. The size entry is marked missing in some rows and otherwise reads once, few, many or a size class.

NA TRBJ2-3 NA TRBV7-3 CASSPPSDHTQYF TGTGCCAGCAGCCCGCCTAGCGACCATACGCAGTATTTT
NA TRBJ2-2 NA TRBV19 CASSGGFLTGELFF TGTGCCAGTAGTGGTGGTTTTCTCACCGGGGAGCTGTTTTTT
NA TRBJ2-1 TRBD2 TRBV27 CASRSSGGAYEQFF TGCGCCAGCCGTTCTAGCGGGGGGGCCTATGAGCAGTTCTTC
once TRBJ2-4 NA TRBV28 CASSSNELAKNIQYF TGTGCCAGCAGTTCCAACGAATTAGCCAAAAACATTCAGTACTTC
NA TRBJ1-2 NA TRBV20-1 CSARPIYGYTF TGCAGTGCTAGACCCATCTATGGCTACACCTTC
NA TRBJ2-1 NA TRBV20-1 CSAGRINEQFF TGCAGTGCTGGAAGGATAAATGAGCAGTTCTTC
few TRBJ1-2 TRBD1 TRBV11-2 CASSLISAGTGRGGYTF TGTGCCAGCAGCTTGATATCCGCCGGGACAGGGAGAGGTGGCTACACCTTC
NA TRBJ1-2 TRBD1 TRBV5-4 CASSRNRGSNGYTF TGTGCCAGCAGCCGAAACAGGGGGAGCAATGGCTACACCTTC
NA TRBJ2-1 NA TRBV18 CASSPPSSGSSYNEQFF TGTGCCAGCTCACCACCTTCGTCCGGAAGCTCCTACAATGAGCAGTTCTTC
NA TRBJ1-2 NA TRBV19 CASSFTRGERDGYTF TGTGCCAGTAGCTTTACCAGGGGTGAAAGGGATGGCTACACCTTC
NA TRBJ2-1 TRBD2 TRBV5-1 CASSLNGGASYNEQFF TGCGCCAGCAGCTTGAACGGGGGGGCCTCCTACAATGAGCAGTTCTTC
few TRBJ1-2 NA TRBV28 CASSVGDRVYGYTF TGTGCCAGCAGTGTAGGGGACCGGGTCTATGGCTACACCTTC
NA TRBJ2-2 NA TRBV4-1 CASSHPTGSGELFF TGCGCCAGCAGCCATCCTACAGGGTCCGGGGAGCTGTTTTTT
NA TRBJ2-1 NA TRBV5-1 CASSLVTSRYNEQFF TGCGCCAGCAGCTTAGTGACTAGTAGGTACAATGAGCAGTTCTTC
NA TRBJ1-2 NA TRBV13 CASSHLRDYGYTF TGTGCCAGCAGCCATCTCAGGGACTATGGCTACACCTTC
few TRBJ2-3 NA TRBV30 CAWSVRGLPADTQYF TGTGCCTGGAGTGTACGGGGCCTGCCGGCAGATACGCAGTATTTT
few TRBJ1-1 TRBD1 TRBV29-1 CSGRQGGAEAFF TGCAGCGGCCGACAGGGGGGGGCTGAAGCTTTCTTT
NA TRBJ2-2 NA TRBV9 CASSTSHTGELFF TGTGCCAGCAGCACTAGCCACACCGGGGAGCTGTTTTTT
NA TRBJ2-5 NA TRBV5-1 CASSRDLTEGETQYF TGCGCCAGCAGCAGGGACCTCACCGAGGGGGAGACCCAGTACTTC
NA TRBJ1-6 NA TRBV6-5 CASGGLGTGSPLHF TGTGCCAGCGGGGGGTTGGGGACTGGTTCACCCCTCCACTTT
NA TRBJ2-7 TRBD1 TRBV18 CASSPSGQMYEQYF TGTGCCAGCTCACCGTCGGGACAGATGTACGAGCAGTACTTC
NA TRBJ2-1 NA TRBV7-8 CASSWTGTKVLDEQFF TGTGCCAGCAGCTGGACCGGGACCAAGGTTTTGGATGAGCAGTTCTTC
NA TRBJ2-3 NA TRBV6-1 CASKVRYTDTQYF TGTGCCAGCAAGGTTAGGTACACAGATACGCAGTATTTT
few TRBJ2-1 TRBD2 TRBV7-9 CASSLPGGPNPQFF TGTGCCAGCAGCTTACCGGGGGGGCCGAATCCCCAGTTCTTC
NA TRBJ2-7 TRBD1 TRBV5-5 CASSAQDRGSYEQYF TGTGCCAGCAGCGCACAGGACAGGGGTTCCTACGAGCAGTACTTC
NA TRBJ2-1 NA TRBV12-5 CASGLVFISYNEQFF TGTGCTAGTGGTTTGGTGTTCATTTCCTACAATGAGCAGTTCTTC
NA TRBJ2-7 TRBD1 TRBV5-1 CASSLQGGSYEQYF TGCGCCAGCAGCTTACAGGGGGGATCCTACGAGCAGTACTTC
NA TRBJ1-1 NA TRBV10-3 CAISEQAEAFF TGTGCCATCAGTGAGCAGGCCGAAGCTTTCTTT
NA TRBJ2-3 NA TRBV5-1 CASSLGPSTDTQYF TGCGCCAGCAGCTTGGGACCTAGCACAGATACGCAGTATTTT